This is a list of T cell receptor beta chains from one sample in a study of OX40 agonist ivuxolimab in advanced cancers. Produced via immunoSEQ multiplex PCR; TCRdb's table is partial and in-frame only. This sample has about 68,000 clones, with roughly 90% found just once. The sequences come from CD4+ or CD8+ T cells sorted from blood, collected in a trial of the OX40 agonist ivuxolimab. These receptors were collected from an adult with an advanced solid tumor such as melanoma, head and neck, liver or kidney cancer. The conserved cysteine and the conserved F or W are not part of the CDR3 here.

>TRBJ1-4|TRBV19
ASAYITGTVINRNEKLF
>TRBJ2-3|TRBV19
ASSGLSLREPLRDTQY
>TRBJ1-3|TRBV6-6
ASRDTSRNTIY
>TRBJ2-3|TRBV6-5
ASSYSTKTTDTQY
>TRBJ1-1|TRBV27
ASSLYPVRGTEAF
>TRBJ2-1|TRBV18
ASSIYTSPGAENEQF
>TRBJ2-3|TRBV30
AWSQAGAVTQY
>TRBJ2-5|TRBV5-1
ASSLYTGQETQY
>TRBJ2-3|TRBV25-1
ASSEFGTDTQY
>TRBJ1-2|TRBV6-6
ASSGTGDYGYT
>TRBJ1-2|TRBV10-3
AISESVFSSYGYT
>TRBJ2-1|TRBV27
ASSPQLAGGPTHREQF
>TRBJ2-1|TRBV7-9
ASSPTSGRANEQF
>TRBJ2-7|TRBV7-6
ASSLAGQGAFGIYEQY
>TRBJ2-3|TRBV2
ASAGQVSTDTQY